This TCR beta chain emerged from a study of vaccination and CD4 T cells after COVID-19. Overall study: Control cultures were given a CEFX pool, an HIV-1 Nef pool, or no peptide. The study's findings and limits: There were relatively few convalescent patients studied, and there were no early post-infection timepoints.

For this clonotype: What it recognizes is unknown.

Specified treatment: roughly 10-day PBMC culture with coronavirus spike peptide pools or control peptides (ViraFEST assay). Once peptide pools had expanded antigen-specific T cells, ViraFEST sequenced TCRs. Germline V gives CDR1 MNHNS, CDR2 SASEGT. J gave up 5 bases and V 10 bases, and 1 base lay outside the gene matches. This CDR3 is 11 amino acids long. Oncomine TCR Beta short-read sequencing was applied to DNA from cultured CD4+ T cells. Genomic DNA was extracted from cultured CD4+ T cells. TCRdb reprocessed the PCR reads with MiXCR, giving one entry per CDR3 protein. The sample holds 20,000 or so distinct CDR3 sequences; approximately 40% are singletons and the top ten take about a fifth.

Sequenced here: CD4+ T cells from blood, cultured in vitro, sampled before SARS-CoV-2 vaccination. This chain uses TRBV6-1 with TRBJ2-7; 11 nucleotides agree with TRBD1. The clonotype comes from a human donor who received a COVID-19 vaccine. CDR3 nucleotide sequence: TGTGCCACGGGACAGGGGGACGAGCAGTACTTC. This codes for CATGQGDEQYF.